This T cell receptor (beta chain) was captured in a study of Ad26.COV2.S vaccination and SARS-CoV-2 variants. This clone appeared a single time. The method was immunoSEQ multiplex PCR; TCRdb's version includes in-frame clones alone and lacks a portion of them. The table has more than 300,000 clones, around 83% seen once. Treatment reported: around 19 received Ad26.COV2.S at low or high dose, single or two shots; 5 received placebo; per-sample allocation not given. Vaccine and placebo recipients were sampled on day 63 after the first injection. The CDR3 length is 15 residues. Per germline, CDR1 SGHDT and CDR2 YYEEEE. V lost 0 bases to trimming and J lost 6 bases; unmatched junction nucleotides: 4.

The J gene is TRBJ2-2, the V gene TRBV5-6; 8 nucleotides agree with TRBD1. The TCR comes from a person between 18 and 60 years old who received the Ad26.COV2.S COVID-19 vaccine or a placebo. The source was peripheral blood, collected in a trial of Ad26.COV2.S vaccine versus placebo. The CDR3: CASSLVDRESGELFF. The CDR3 DNA reads TGTGCCAGCAGCTTGGTGGACAGGGAGTCCGGGGAGCTGTTTTTT.